This entry lists 3 T cell receptor beta chains sequenced from one sample in a study of identical twins. TCRdb itself ran the 5' RACE reads through MiXCR, one entry per CDR3 protein. Counted here are around 140,000 distinct CDR3 sequences, around 3.5% occurring once; the ten biggest clones make up approximately 7.6%. Sequenced: memory T cells sorted from blood. The receptors shown here come from a man younger than 35 in good health.

This clonotype showed up many times. The chain uses TRBV5-1 and TRBJ2-1; the D call may be TRBD1 or TRBD2 (6 bases each). The germline V and J ends were trimmed by 5 bases and 3 bases, with 15 bases remaining between them. This CDR3 has 15 amino acids. From germline, CDR1 is SGHRS and CDR2 YFSETQ. CDR3 amino acids: CASSRGDKDYNEQFF. DNA of the CDR3: TGCGCCAGCAGTAGGGGGGATAAAGACTACAATGAGCAGTTCTTC.

This clonotype was detected many times. At one of its ends the junction is not consistent with the germline gene, which may arise from a read error. This chain joins TRBV5-6 and TRBJ2-1; D remains unclear. Per germline, CDR1 SGHDT and CDR2 YYEEEE. The CDR3 has 14 amino acids. The CDR3 sequence: CASILISSYNEQFF. In nucleotides, the CDR3 is TGTGCCAGCATCTTGATTTCCTCCTACAATGAGCAGTTCTTC.

Ten or more counts support this clonotype. This chain connects TRBV12-3 or TRBV12-4 to TRBJ2-7, with 7 nucleotides matching TRBD2. This CDR3 has 14 amino acids. Trimming cost V 3 bases and J 8 bases; bases outside gene matches: 10. CDR3 bases: TGTGCCAGCAGTTTTGGGGGGGGGAGAGCGAAGCAGTACTTC. This sequence encodes CASSFGGGRAKQYF.